This T cell receptor (beta chain) originates from a study of T cells in Graves' hyperthyroidism and ophthalmopathy. Study findings and constraints: Clonotypes that were expanded in thyroid above 0.001 mostly appeared in blood too.

The CDR3 is made up of 16 amino acids. CDR1 and CDR2 (germline): SGHRS, YFSETQ. V lost 9 bases to trimming and J lost 0 bases, with 16 bases between them. This clonotype was seen repeatedly, ten times or more. What it binds is unknown. Uncontrolled infection, other autoimmune disease, pregnancy and lactation each barred patients from inclusion. Diagnostic assessment was based on clinical symptoms, serum thyroxine and TRAb, thyroid ultrasound and orbital computed tomography. There were TCR beta CDR3 regions amplified from RNA transcripts. The TCR CDR3 was amplified in a first-round RT-PCR using the HTBI primer set. TCRdb analysed the multiplex PCR reads with MiXCR anew, one entry per CDR3 protein. Found here are 350,000 to 400,000 distinct CDR3 sequences, over 15% of them singletons; the top ten hold 3% to 4%.

Input material: blood. The chain recombines TRBV5-1 with TRBJ2-6; D perhaps matches TRBD2 (5 bases). The receptor comes from a woman between 18 and 30 years old with Graves' hyperthyroidism. The CDR3 loop is CATRGGRDSGANVLTF. The CDR3 region has the DNA TGCGCCACCAGAGGAGGACGGGACTCTGGGGCCAACGTCCTGACTTTC.